These T cell receptor beta chains were read from a single sample in a study of CXCR3-negative and CXCR3-positive naive CD8 T cells. From the 5' RACE reads, TCRdb lists one entry per CDR3 protein and no DNA. The sample data list around 120,000 distinct CDR3 sequences. Sequenced input: naive CXCR3+ CD8+ T cells from blood. These receptor sequences come from a human donor in good health. Some clones in this sample may be carry-over from other donors' samples. Both conserved end residues are part of each CDR3.

V	J	CDR3
TRBV4-1	TRBJ2-1	CASSQISGGANEQFF
TRBV5-1	TRBJ1-2	CASSFRGEANYGYTF
TRBV23-1	TRBJ2-4	CASSQGRGNVIQYF
TRBV6-8	TRBJ1-1	CANPMDRGWNTEAFF
TRBV29-1	TRBJ1-1	CSVEAALEAFF
TRBV19	TRBJ2-1	CASSIASYSYNEQFF
TRBV6-2/TRBV6-3	TRBJ2-2	CASQGGNTGELFF
TRBV7-3	TRBJ2-7	CASSLAGGESYEQYF
TRBV28	TRBJ2-7	CASTGTYEQYF
TRBV29-1	TRBJ1-6	CGSQTGGENPPLHF
TRBV14	TRBJ1-3	CASSPLGTGGISGNTIYF